This is a list of T cell receptor beta chains from one sample in a study of T cells after yellow fever vaccination. TCRdb passed the 5' RACE reads through MiXCR, listing each CDR3 protein once. The sample includes 300,000 to 400,000 distinct CDR3 sequences, 8.7% of them seen just once. This sample comprised PBMCs, obtained on the day of the first yellow fever vaccination. The source is a young man who received the YFV17D yellow fever vaccine. The CDR3 runs from the conserved cysteine through the conserved F or W. A D gene is named only where the DNA matches it firmly. Not all rows give a size; the values are once, few, many and, for expanded clones, a class.

>.|many|TRBV29-1|TRBJ1-2
CSAGSGTYGYTF
TGCAGCGCCGGATCCGGGACTTATGGCTACACCTTC
>.|few|TRBV5-1|TRBJ2-2
CASSLPPTRAGELFF
TGCGCCAGCAGCTTGCCCCCAACTAGGGCCGGGGAGCTGTTTTTT
>.|few|TRBV6-1|TRBJ1-1
CASSKTSAGGTRDEAFF
TGTGCCAGCAGTAAGACATCCGCAGGCGGGACGAGAGATGAAGCTTTCTTT
>.|.|TRBV2|TRBJ2-3
CASSFVGGGRFETDTQYF
TGTGCCAGCAGTTTTGTAGGGGGGGGGCGTTTCGAGACAGATACGCAGTATTTT
>.|.|TRBV15|TRBJ1-2
CATSRDRAGTWMGYTF
TGTGCCACCAGCAGAGATCGCGCAGGGACCTGGATGGGCTACACCTTC
>.|.|TRBV5-1|TRBJ2-5
CASSVGASLQETQYF
TGCGCCAGCAGCGTCGGCGCTAGTTTACAAGAGACCCAGTACTTC
>TRBD1|.|TRBV5-4|TRBJ2-1
CASSPGQGAYEQFF
TGTGCCAGCAGCCCTGGACAGGGGGCTTATGAGCAGTTCTTC
>TRBD1|.|TRBV6-5|TRBJ2-5
CASSYPRQGGLETQYF
TGTGCCAGCAGTTACCCCAGACAGGGTGGTTTGGAGACCCAGTACTTC
>.|many|TRBV5-1|TRBJ2-7
CASSLARWGRRDEQYF
TGCGCCAGCAGCTTGGCCCGTTGGGGGCGCAGGGACGAGCAGTACTTC
>.|.|TRBV6-1|TRBJ1-4
CASGPGPLNEKLFF
TGTGCCAGCGGTCCGGGGCCCCTTAATGAAAAACTGTTTTTT
>.|few|TRBV6-1|TRBJ1-2
CASRGTGRDYGYTF
TGTGCCAGCAGGGGGACGGGCCGTGACTATGGCTACACCTTC
>TRBD1|few|TRBV12-3/TRBV12-4|TRBJ1-1
CASSLAQTGGDEAFF
TGTGCCAGCAGTTTAGCCCAGACAGGGGGCGATGAAGCTTTCTTT
>.|many|TRBV7-9|TRBJ2-3
CASSLDVDTQYF
TGTGCCAGCAGCTTGGATGTGGATACGCAGTATTTT
>.|many|TRBV5-4|TRBJ2-1
CASRNPTLGSDEQFF
TGTGCCAGCAGAAACCCTACGCTAGGGTCGGATGAGCAGTTCTTC
>.|many|TRBV12-3/TRBV12-4|TRBJ1-1
CASRSGNTEAFF
TGTGCCAGCAGATCGGGGAACACTGAAGCTTTCTTT
>TRBD1|few|TRBV12-3/TRBV12-4|TRBJ2-3
CASSLAVGRGTDTQYF
TGTGCCAGCAGTTTAGCGGTCGGCAGGGGGACAGATACGCAGTATTTT
>.|few|TRBV4-1|TRBJ1-5
CASSQVRAFNQPQHF
TGCGCCAGCAGCCAAGTAAGGGCCTTCAATCAGCCCCAGCATTTT
>TRBD2|few|TRBV5-1|TRBJ2-3
CASSSGGRWASGDTQYF
TGCGCCAGCAGCTCGGGAGGCAGGTGGGCTTCAGGAGATACGCAGTATTTT
>.|.|TRBV4-3|TRBJ2-1
CASSQDWGEQFF
TGCGCCAGCAGCCAAGATTGGGGTGAGCAGTTCTTC
>.|.|TRBV7-9|TRBJ2-6
CASSVYVMTGANVLTF
TGTGCCAGCAGCGTCTACGTTATGACTGGGGCCAACGTCCTGACTTTC
>.|many|TRBV5-1|TRBJ1-1
CASSLDRNLNTEAFF
TGCGCCAGCAGCTTGGACAGGAACCTGAACACTGAAGCTTTCTTT
>.|few|TRBV12-3/TRBV12-4|TRBJ1-6
CASRPRGGSPLHF
TGTGCCAGCAGGCCGAGGGGAGGCTCACCCCTCCACTTT
>.|.|TRBV9|TRBJ1-1
CASSVAEQLEAFF
TGTGCCAGCAGCGTAGCCGAACAGCTTGAAGCTTTCTTT
>.|many|TRBV7-2|TRBJ2-1
CASSASLAVPGNRQFF
TGTGCCAGCAGCGCCTCACTAGCAGTCCCCGGTAACCGGCAGTTCTTC
>TRBD2|few|TRBV4-2|TRBJ2-2
CASRPSGGVDTGELFF
TGTGCCAGCAGACCTAGCGGGGGGGTGGACACCGGGGAGCTGTTTTTT
>.|many|TRBV5-1|TRBJ2-1
CASSLAASYNEQFF
TGCGCCAGCAGCTTGGCGGCATCGTACAATGAGCAGTTCTTC
>.|many|TRBV7-3|TRBJ2-6
CASSLDSSGANVLTF
TGTGCCAGCAGCTTGGACAGCTCTGGGGCCAACGTCCTGACTTTC
>.|.|TRBV7-8|TRBJ2-7
CASSLVFSGSYEQYF
TGTGCCAGCAGCTTAGTCTTCTCCGGGTCCTACGAGCAGTACTTC
>.|many|TRBV4-2|TRBJ1-1
CASSQDRVWTEAFF
TGTGCCAGCAGCCAAGATCGGGTTTGGACTGAAGCTTTCTTT
>TRBD1|.|TRBV20-1|TRBJ1-2
CSARRRGRVYGYTF
TGCAGTGCTAGAAGGAGGGGGCGGGTTTATGGCTACACCTTC
>TRBD1|.|TRBV5-1|TRBJ1-4
CASSASTGEKLFF
TGCGCCAGCAGCGCTTCGACAGGGGAAAAACTGTTTTTT
>TRBD1|.|TRBV20-1|TRBJ1-2
CSARDTGGVGYTF
TGCAGTGCTAGAGATACAGGGGGAGTTGGCTACACCTTC
>TRBD1|few|TRBV15|TRBJ1-6
CATSQDRVDSPLHF
TGTGCCACCAGCCAGGACAGGGTGGATTCACCCCTCCACTTT
>.|.|TRBV28|TRBJ1-1
CASRWEGNTEAFF
TGTGCCAGCAGGTGGGAGGGGAACACTGAAGCTTTCTTT
>TRBD1|few|TRBV4-1|TRBJ1-1
CASSPRDRANTEAFF
TGCGCCAGCAGCCCTCGAGACAGGGCGAACACTGAAGCTTTCTTT
>.|.|TRBV12-3/TRBV12-4|TRBJ1-1
CASSPMAGGPEAFF
TGTGCCAGCAGTCCCATGGCTGGGGGTCCTGAAGCTTTCTTT
>.|many|TRBV7-8|TRBJ2-7
CASSSTVSYEQYF
TGTGCCAGCAGCTCGACAGTCTCCTACGAGCAGTACTTC
>TRBD1|once|TRBV7-9|TRBJ1-1
CASSTRQGGETEAFF
TGTGCCAGCAGCACCAGACAGGGAGGGGAGACTGAAGCTTTCTTT
>.|.|TRBV11-2|TRBJ2-1
CASSLINGNEQFF
TGTGCCAGCAGCTTGATAAATGGGAATGAGCAGTTCTTC
>TRBD1|.|TRBV29-1|TRBJ2-3
CSVQGQGLGDTQYF
TGCAGCGTTCAGGGACAGGGGTTAGGAGATACGCAGTATTTT
>TRBD2|.|TRBV10-3|TRBJ2-4
CAIKEAGGAKNIQYF
TGTGCCATCAAGGAGGCGGGGGGGGCCAAAAACATTCAGTACTTC
>.|few|TRBV2|TRBJ1-2
CASSKTDSYGYTF
TGTGCCAGCAGTAAGACAGATAGCTATGGCTACACCTTC
>.|few|TRBV18|TRBJ2-3
CASSPEMMDTQYF
TGTGCCAGCTCACCCGAGATGATGGATACGCAGTATTTT
>.|few|TRBV6-5|TRBJ1-2
CASSSLRDVCGYTF
TGTGCCAGCAGTTCACTCCGGGACGTTTGCGGCTACACCTTC
>TRBD1|.|TRBV4-3|TRBJ2-7
CASSQDFFGQVMREQYF
TGCGCCAGCAGCCAAGATTTCTTCGGACAGGTGATGAGGGAGCAGTACTTC
>.|.|TRBV7-3|TRBJ2-2
CASSYSRRGRGRTGELFF
TGTGCCAGCAGCTACTCCCGCCGGGGCAGGGGGAGGACCGGGGAGCTGTTTTTT
>.|.|TRBV6-2/TRBV6-3|TRBJ2-6
CASSQDSRGESTYGANVLTF
TGTGCCAGCAGTCAGGATAGTCGGGGCGAAAGCACGTATGGGGCCAACGTCCTGACTTTC
>TRBD1|few|TRBV20-1|TRBJ1-3
CSANRNRDRGNTIYF
TGCAGTGCTAACAGAAACCGGGACAGAGGAAACACCATATATTTT
>.|.|TRBV29-1|TRBJ1-1
CSVTTGMNTEAFF
TGCAGCGTGACGACGGGGATGAACACTGAAGCTTTCTTT
>.|.|TRBV5-1|TRBJ2-3
CASSLIPGAGDTQYF
TGCGCCAGCAGCTTGATTCCGGGGGCGGGGGATACGCAGTATTTT
>.|many|TRBV6-5|TRBJ1-1
CASSYTMVDTEAFF
TGTGCCAGCAGTTACACTATGGTCGACACTGAAGCTTTCTTT
>.|few|TRBV6-2/TRBV6-3|TRBJ2-3
CASNWGEEGASGNTQYF
TGTGCCAGCAATTGGGGCGAGGAAGGTGCGAGTGGGAATACGCAGTATTTT
>.|few|TRBV5-6|TRBJ1-1
CASRDLTGSFTEAFF
TGTGCCAGCAGGGACTTGACAGGTTCGTTCACTGAAGCTTTCTTT